This T cell receptor (beta chain) was retrieved from a study of CD8+ T cells in alopecia areata. The wider study: Those treated were given oral tofacitinib at 5 to 10 mg twice daily. The investigators scored severity in treated patients by the percentage of affected scalp area.

The CDR3 contains 13 residues. Germline values: CDR1 SGDLS, CDR2 YYNGEE. With 4 bases removed from V and 5 bases from J, the gap between germline ends came to 12 bases. cDNA reverse transcribed from extracted RNA served as the sequencing template. The repertoire was sequenced with immunoSEQ multiplex PCR; TCRdb's copy has only in-frame clones and lacks some. The data contain about 180,000 clones, around half of them singletons. As concerns this clone: The antigen is undetermined.

Findings and caveats of the study: Tofacitinib significantly brought down scalp clonality and expanded CD8+ clones among top 100.

Treatment of the sample: oral pan-JAK inhibitor, 5-10 mg twice daily. Patients with alopecia areata provided lesional scalp punch biopsies as well as peripheral blood. V and J are TRBV9 and TRBJ1-1, with TRBD1 as a possible D gene (6 bases). Specimen: CD8+ T cells sorted from blood, collected at week 24, from a patient treated with tofacitinib. This clonotype was sampled from a human donor with alopecia areata. The CDR3 loop reads CASSTRGGTEAFF. In nucleotides, the CDR3 is TGTGCCAGCAGCACTAGGGGGGGAACTGAAGCTTTCTTT.